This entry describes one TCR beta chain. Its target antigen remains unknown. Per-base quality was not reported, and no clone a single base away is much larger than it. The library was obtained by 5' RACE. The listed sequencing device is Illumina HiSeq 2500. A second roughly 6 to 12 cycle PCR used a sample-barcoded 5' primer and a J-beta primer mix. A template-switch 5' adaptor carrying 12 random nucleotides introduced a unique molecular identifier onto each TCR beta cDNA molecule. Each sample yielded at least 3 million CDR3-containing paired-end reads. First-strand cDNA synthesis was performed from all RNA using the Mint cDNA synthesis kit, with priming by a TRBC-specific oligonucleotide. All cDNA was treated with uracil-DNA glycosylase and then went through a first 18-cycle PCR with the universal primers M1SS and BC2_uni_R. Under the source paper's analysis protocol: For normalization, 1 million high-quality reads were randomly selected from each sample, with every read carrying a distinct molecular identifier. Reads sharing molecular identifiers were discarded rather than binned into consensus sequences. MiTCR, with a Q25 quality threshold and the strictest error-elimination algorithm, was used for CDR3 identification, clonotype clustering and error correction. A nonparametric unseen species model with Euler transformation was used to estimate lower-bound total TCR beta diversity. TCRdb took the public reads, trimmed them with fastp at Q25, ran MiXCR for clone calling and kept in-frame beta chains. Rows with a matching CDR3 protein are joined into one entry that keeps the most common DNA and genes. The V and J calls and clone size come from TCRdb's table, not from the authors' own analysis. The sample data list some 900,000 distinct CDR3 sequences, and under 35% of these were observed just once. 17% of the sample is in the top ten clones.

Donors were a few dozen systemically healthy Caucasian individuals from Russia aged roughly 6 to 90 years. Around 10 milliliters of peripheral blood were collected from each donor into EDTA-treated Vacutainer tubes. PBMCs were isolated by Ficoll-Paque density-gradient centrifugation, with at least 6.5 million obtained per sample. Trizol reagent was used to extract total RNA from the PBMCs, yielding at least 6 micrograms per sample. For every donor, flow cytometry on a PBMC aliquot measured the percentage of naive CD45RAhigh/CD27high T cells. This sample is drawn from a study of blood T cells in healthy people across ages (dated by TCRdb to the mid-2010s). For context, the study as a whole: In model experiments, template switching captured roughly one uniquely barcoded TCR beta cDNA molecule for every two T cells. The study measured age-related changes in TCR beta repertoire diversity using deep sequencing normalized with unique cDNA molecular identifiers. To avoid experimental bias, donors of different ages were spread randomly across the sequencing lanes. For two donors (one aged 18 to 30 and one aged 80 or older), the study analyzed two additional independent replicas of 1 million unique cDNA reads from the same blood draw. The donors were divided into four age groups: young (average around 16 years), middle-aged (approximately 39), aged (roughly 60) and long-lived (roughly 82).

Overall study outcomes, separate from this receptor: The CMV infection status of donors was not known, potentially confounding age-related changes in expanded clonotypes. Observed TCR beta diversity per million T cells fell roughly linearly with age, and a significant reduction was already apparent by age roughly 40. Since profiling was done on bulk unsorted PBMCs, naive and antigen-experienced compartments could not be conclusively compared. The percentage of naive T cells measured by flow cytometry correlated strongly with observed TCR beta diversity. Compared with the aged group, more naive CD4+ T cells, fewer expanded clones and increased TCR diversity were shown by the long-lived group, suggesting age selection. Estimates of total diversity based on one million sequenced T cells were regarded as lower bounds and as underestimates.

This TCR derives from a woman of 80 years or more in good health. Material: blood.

Here the CDR3 is given as CASSEATTGVEKLFF. The DNA sequence follows: TGTGCCAGCAGTGAAGCAACGACCGGGGTTGAAAAACTGTTTTTT. This sequence uses TRBV6-1 and TRBJ1-4; the D gene remains uncertain. The CDR3, cysteine through phenylalanine, is 15 amino acids long. Left in the record is the CDR3 DNA by itself, 45 bases read in frame from the first base. A distance of 12 bases separates the germline ends of V and J, which lose 0 bases and 7 bases respectively. In the germline V gene, CDR1 corresponds to MNHNS and CDR2 to SASEGT.